The 15 T cell receptor beta chains below come from one sample, sequenced in a study of blood T cell repertoires in COVID-19. Profiled with immunoSEQ multiplex PCR; TCRdb holds only in-frame clones, not every one. The table has 90,000 to 120,000 clones, about four fifths seen once. Sequences were obtained from peripheral blood. Every receptor here comes from a man in his 60s with acute or convalescent COVID-19.

The chain uses TRBV5-1 and TRBJ2-1; 8 positions agree with TRBD1. The germline gives CDR1 SGHRS, CDR2 YFSETQ. V gave up 2 bases and J gave up 6 bases; unmatched junction bases: 4. This CDR3 is built from 14 residues. This CDR3 is CASSFGQGGNEQFF. In DNA form, the CDR3 reads TGCGCCAGCAGCTTCGGACAGGGCGGCAATGAGCAGTTCTTC.

This chain links TRBV5-1 with TRBJ1-2; 8 bases line up with TRBD1. With V trimmed by 4 bases and J by 8 bases, 7 bases remained unmatched. The CDR3 runs to 13 residues. Germline V gene sequence: CDR1 SGHRS, CDR2 YFSETQ. CDR3 in amino acids: CASSLDRGSGYTF. The CDR3 bases are TGCGCCAGCAGCCTCGACAGGGGATCCGGCTACACCTTC.

This clone was observed a few times. This chain links TRBV2 with TRBJ2-2; D ambiguous. This CDR3 comprises 14 residues. Germline V gene data show CDR1 as SNHLY and CDR2 as FYNNEI. Deletions cut 3 bases from V and 6 bases from J, with 11 bases between. In DNA, the CDR3 is TGTGCCAGCAGTGACAGGATAGTCGCCGGGGAGCTGTTTTTT. This sequence encodes CASSDRIVAGELFF.

The rearrangement links TRBV5-6 to TRBJ2-1, with 9 bases aligning to TRBD1. Trimming at V came to 4 bases and at J to 3 bases, leaving 17 bases not matched to a gene. The CDR3 runs 19 residues. Per the germline V gene, CDR1 is SGHDT and CDR2 is YYEEEE. CDR3 coding DNA: TGTGCCAGCAGCCGGACAGGGGCCGGAGCCCAACTGTACTACAATGAGCAGTTCTTC. This codes for CASSRTGAGAQLYYNEQFF.

This sequence joins TRBV2 and TRBJ2-1; possibly TRBD1 for D (6 bases). Germline V gene lookup returns CDR1 SNHLY and CDR2 FYNNEI. This CDR3 has 14 amino acids. Deletions cut 9 bases from V and 7 bases from J, with 19 bases between. The CDR3 DNA is TGTGCCAGTCTCCGGGACAAGGTCGTTAATGAGCAGTTCTTC. As protein: CASLRDKVVNEQFF.

The table lists this clone with a count of one. This chain uses TRBV2 with TRBJ1-1, with 7 nucleotides matching TRBD1. This CDR3 spans 11 amino acids. Trimming removed 3 bases from V and 11 bases from J; junction bases left unmatched: 3. The germline V gene has CDR1 SNHLY and CDR2 FYNNEI. The CDR3 DNA reads TGTGCCAGCAGTGAGCAGGGACAGGCTTTCTTT. It codes for CASSEQGQAFF.

This chain connects TRBV5-1 to TRBJ2-3; the D gene is possibly TRBD2 (7 bases). Trimming took off 1 base at V and 4 bases at J, with 13 bases between the two ends. Germline V gene lookup returns CDR1 SGHRS and CDR2 YFSETQ. The CDR3 sequence is 15 residues long. CDR3 loop: CASSLRGGSPDTQYF. The CDR3 coding sequence is TGCGCCAGCAGCTTGAGGGGGGGTAGCCCAGATACGCAGTATTTT.

This chain connects TRBV18 to TRBJ2-7; 7 nucleotides agree with TRBD1. This CDR3 has 15 amino acids. V shed 3 bases and J 2 bases; nucleotides not matched to a gene: 7. CDR1 is KGHSH, CDR2 LQKENI, per germline. Written as DNA, the CDR3 is TGTGCCAGCTCACCCGGACAGGATTGGACCTACGAGCAGTACTTC. This sequence encodes CASSPGQDWTYEQYF.

The gene calls are TRBV9 and TRBJ2-3, with D perhaps matching TRBD1 (6 bases). Germline assignment: CDR1 SGDLS and CDR2 YYNGEE. The CDR3 runs to 14 residues. V was trimmed by 4 bases and J by 1 base, leaving 10 bases between them. In nucleotides, the CDR3 is TGTGCCAGCAGCTCTCGACAGGGCACAGATACGCAGTATTTT. Its protein is CASSSRQGTDTQYF.

This chain joins TRBV5-4 and TRBJ2-3, with 14 bases matching TRBD2. Germline CDR1 is SGHNT and CDR2 is YYREEE (reference sequence). Germline trimming cut 4 bases from V and 1 base from J; bases unmatched to any gene: 2. CDR3 length: 16 amino acids. CDR3 in amino acids: CASSLGLAGGTDTQYF. The CDR3 DNA is TGTGCCAGCAGCCTGGGACTAGCGGGGGGCACAGATACGCAGTATTTT. Using reference TRBV5-4 and TRBJ2-3 for the parts outside the CDR3, the full variable domain is ETGVTQSPTHLIKTRGQQVTLRCSSQSGHNTVSWYQQALGQGPQFIFQYYREEENGRGNFPPRFSGLQFPNYSSELNVNALELDDSALYLCASSLGLAGGTDTQYFGPGTRLTVL.

The V call is TRBV7-8, the J call TRBJ2-7; D is ambiguous. The CDR3 contains 14 residues. V was clipped by 1 base and J by 2 bases, with 9 bases between them. Germline lookup yields CDR1 SGHVS and CDR2 FQNEAQ. CDR3 nucleotide sequence: TGTGCCAGCAGCTTAGTGCAGGCCACCTACGAGCAGTACTTC. It yields the protein CASSLVQATYEQYF.

Note on this clone: Distinct nucleotide sequences in the sample also encode this CDR3. As DNA, the CDR3 is TGTGCCAGCAGCTTAGCGGCGGGGAGCTCCTACGAGCAGTACTTC. Its protein is CASSLAAGSSYEQYF. The rearrangement links TRBV7-9 to TRBJ2-7; possibly TRBD2 for D (6 bases). This CDR3 is 15 amino acids long. V lost 0 bases, J lost 0 bases, and 9 bases lay in between. Germline V gives CDR1 SEHNR, CDR2 FQNEAQ (reference sequence).

The chain carries TRBV7-8 and TRBJ1-1, with D possibly matching TRBD1 (6 bases). With 6 bases removed from V and 1 base from J, the gap between germline ends came to 12 bases. The CDR3 sequence is 14 residues long. Germline CDR1 is SGHVS and CDR2 is FQNEAQ. CDR3 amino acids: CASSAETGNTEAFF. CDR3 nucleotides: TGTGCCAGCAGTGCCGAGACAGGGAACACTGAAGCTTTCTTT. Based on the CDR3 plus reference TRBV7-8 and TRBJ1-1, the full variable domain is GAGVSQSPRYKVAKRGQDVALRCDPISGHVSLFWYQQALGQGPEFLTYFQNEAQLDKSGLPSDRFFAERPEGSVSTLKIQRTQQEDSAVYLCASSAETGNTEAFFGQGTRLTVV.

The V gene is TRBV5-4, the J gene TRBJ2-7; TRBD1 is a possible D gene (6 bases). This CDR3 comprises 13 residues. From germline, CDR1 is SGHNT and CDR2 YYREEE (reference sequence). Trimming shortened V by 7 bases and J by 0 bases, and 11 bases separated the two germline ends. The DNA of the CDR3 is TGTGCCAGCCGAGGACAGAGCTCCTACGAGCAGTACTTC. Translation gives CASRGQSSYEQYF.

This rearrangement joins TRBV14 to TRBJ1-6; 9 bases agree with TRBD1. V dropped 3 bases and J dropped 8; count of bases not matched to a gene: 8. The germline V gene has CDR1 SGHDN and CDR2 FVKESK. The CDR3 length is 16 residues. The CDR3: CASSHWETGGHSPLHF. The CDR3 DNA follows: TGTGCCAGCAGCCATTGGGAAACAGGGGGCCATTCACCCCTCCACTTT.